This is a list of T cell receptor beta chains from one sample in a study of metastatic and nonmetastatic thyroid tumors. MiXCR reprocessed the PCR reads for TCRdb. The repertoire includes about 16,000 clones, 20% to 25% of them detected once, and about an eighth sits in the top ten. Sample: tumor tissue. Every receptor here comes from a male donor with papillary thyroid cancer or a benign thyroid nodule (not recorded which). Some clones in this sample may be carry-over from other donors' samples. The CDR3 runs from the conserved cysteine through the conserved F or W. A D gene is named only where the DNA matches it firmly. Clone size is stated in some rows and not others, as once, few, many or a class when expanded.

len	v_gene	d_gene	abundance	j_gene	CDR3nt	CDR3aa
17	TRBV5-1	.	.	TRBJ2-2	TGCGCCAGCAGCTTGGCTTATAGCGGAGGGATCACCGGGGAGCTGTTTTTT	CASSLAYSGGITGELFF
14	TRBV7-2	.	.	TRBJ2-2	TGTGCCAGCAGCTTAGAAGGGAACACCGGGGAGCTGTTTTTT	CASSLEGNTGELFF
17	TRBV5-1	TRBD2	.	TRBJ2-2	TGCGCCAGCAGCTTGGGGGTAGCGGGAGGCTACACCGGGGAGCTGTTTTTT	CASSLGVAGGYTGELFF
13	TRBV6-1	.	few	TRBJ1-5	TGTGCCTCCGCAAGGGGGGGGAGTCAGCCCCAGCATTTT	CASARGGSQPQHF
14	TRBV18	.	.	TRBJ2-7	TGTGCCAGCTCAGGAGGAGGGTTCAGCTACGAGCAGTACTTC	CASSGGGFSYEQYF
12	TRBV6-1	.	.	TRBJ1-1	TGTGCCAGCAGTGAAGCTAACACTGAAGCTTTCTTT	CASSEANTEAFF
14	TRBV5-5	.	many	TRBJ1-5	TGTGCCAGCAGCTTGGAGGGAGGCAATCAGCCCCAGCATTTT	CASSLEGGNQPQHF
14	TRBV12-3/TRBV12-4	TRBD1	few	TRBJ2-1	TGTGCCAGCAGAACAGGGGGCTCCTACAATGAGCAGTTCTTC	CASRTGGSYNEQFF
14	TRBV12-3/TRBV12-4	TRBD2	.	TRBJ2-7	TGTGCCAGCACTGACAAAGGCACTAGCGGCGAGCAGTACTTC	CASTDKGTSGEQYF
17	TRBV9	TRBD2	many	TRBJ2-3	TGTGCCAGCAGCGCCCTCGGGACTAGCGGGAGTACAGATACGCAGTATTTT	CASSALGTSGSTDTQYF
15	TRBV6-2/TRBV6-3	.	.	TRBJ2-6	TGTGCCAGCAGCCCCGGCAGGGGTGGTGCCAACGTCCTGACTTTC	CASSPGRGGANVLTF
14	TRBV6-5	TRBD2	.	TRBJ2-1	TGTGCCAGCAGTTACACTAGCGGATACAATGAGCAGTTCTTC	CASSYTSGYNEQFF
14	TRBV6-1	.	medium-sized	TRBJ1-1	TGTGCCAGCAGTGAAAGGGCAGCGAACACTGAAGCTTTCTTT	CASSERAANTEAFF
16	TRBV3-1	.	.	TRBJ2-6	TGTGCCAGCAGCCAGGGCAGGGGACCTGGGGCCAACGTCCTGACTTTC	CASSQGRGPGANVLTF
15	TRBV2	.	few	TRBJ2-2	TGTGCCAGCAAAGGAGGGTTACCCCAAACCGGGGAGCTGTTTTTT	CASKGGLPQTGELFF
17	TRBV6-1	TRBD1	few	TRBJ2-3	TGTGCCAGCAGTCAAACTCTGGGACAGGGACTTGGAGATACGCAGTATTTT	CASSQTLGQGLGDTQYF
13	TRBV20-1	.	medium-sized	TRBJ1-5	TGCAGTGCTAGCGCAGGGCGGGATCAGCCCCAGCATTTT	CSASAGRDQPQHF
14	TRBV6-1	.	few	TRBJ2-1	TGTGCCAGCAGTGAGGAACGGGGATACAATGAGCAGTTCTTC	CASSEERGYNEQFF
15	TRBV7-2	.	.	TRBJ1-1	TGTGCCAGCAGCTTAAGAGGGGGTATGAACACTGAAGCTTTCTTT	CASSLRGGMNTEAFF
17	TRBV7-6	.	.	TRBJ2-1	TGTGCCAGCAGCTTATATTCAGGGGGGAGCCTTGGCAATGAGCAGTTCTTC	CASSLYSGGSLGNEQFF
15	TRBV6-1	.	many	TRBJ2-1	TGTGCCAGCAGTGAAGAAGCGGGCTCCTACAATGAGCAGTTCTTC	CASSEEAGSYNEQFF
14	TRBV19	.	few	TRBJ2-2	TGTGCCAGTAGTATTTCCTCTTACACCGGGGAGCTGTTTTTT	CASSISSYTGELFF
14	TRBV18	.	many	TRBJ1-1	TGTGCCAGCTCACCAGGCAGGGGAGGAGCTGAAGCTTTCTTT	CASSPGRGGAEAFF
15	TRBV5-1	.	.	TRBJ1-1	TGCGCCAGCAGCTTGGGTAGGGGTTCGAACACTGAAGCTTTCTTT	CASSLGRGSNTEAFF
14	TRBV7-6	.	few	TRBJ2-1	TGTGCCAGCAGCTCACTAAGCGGCCTCAATGAGCAGTTCTTC	CASSSLSGLNEQFF
14	TRBV28	TRBD2	many	TRBJ2-7	TGTGCCAGCAGCAGCGGGAGGGCCGATTACGAGCAGTACTTC	CASSSGRADYEQYF
15	TRBV27	TRBD1	few	TRBJ2-5	TGTGCCAGCAGTTTGAGGGCCCCAGGGGGAGAGACCAAGTACTTC	CASSLRAPGGETKYF
16	TRBV5-1	TRBD2	medium-sized	TRBJ2-2	TGCGCCAGCAGCCAAACGGGACTAGCGTACACCGGGGAGCTGTTTTTT	CASSQTGLAYTGELFF
14	TRBV20-1	.	once	TRBJ2-1	TGCAGTGCTAGTCCGCAGGGAAAGACTAGGGATCTGTTCTTC	CSASPQGKTRDLFF
15	TRBV9	.	.	TRBJ1-3	TGTGCCAGCAGCCCAGCAACAGGAAATGGAAACACCATATATTTT	CASSPATGNGNTIYF
14	TRBV5-4	TRBD1	many	TRBJ1-2	TGTGCCAGCAGCCCGGGACAGGGAAACTATGGCTACACCTTC	CASSPGQGNYGYTF
15	TRBV25-1	TRBD1	.	TRBJ2-7	TGTGCCAGCAGTGATCCCGGGACAGGGATCTACGAGCAGTACTTC	CASSDPGTGIYEQYF
16	TRBV5-1	.	many	TRBJ2-2	TGCGCCGGCACCTTCCTCTGGGGGACATACACCGGGGAGCTGTTTTTT	CAGTFLWGTYTGELFF
17	TRBV11-2	.	.	TRBJ2-2	TGTGCCAGCAGCTTAGGTGCAGGGGAAGCGAACACCGGGGAGCTGTTTTTT	CASSLGAGEANTGELFF
15	TRBV19	.	many	TRBJ1-3	TGTGCCAGTAATCCGGATGATTCCTCTGGAAACACCATATATTTT	CASNPDDSSGNTIYF
15	TRBV29-1	.	many	TRBJ2-5	TGCAGCGTTGAATTGGGGCGTTCTGATGGGGAGACCCAGTACTTC	CSVELGRSDGETQYF
21	TRBV20-1	.	.	TRBJ1-3	TGCAGTGCTAGAGATTGGTCGGGCCGAGACCAGGGTCGGACGTGTGGAAACACCATATATTTT	CSARDWSGRDQGRTCGNTIYF
14	TRBV7-9	.	many	TRBJ2-6	TGTGCCAGAGGGGGAGGGGCTGGGGCCAACGTCCTGACTTTC	CARGGGAGANVLTF
14	TRBV20-1	.	many	TRBJ2-7	TGCAGTGCTCGGGGGCAGGGCGGGGACTACGAGCAGTACTTC	CSARGQGGDYEQYF
11	TRBV7-2	.	many	TRBJ1-2	TGTGCCAGCAGCTTTCAGCTGGGCTACACCTTC	CASSFQLGYTF
14	TRBV9	.	many	TRBJ1-5	TGTGCCAGCAGCGTCTGGGCTAGCAATCAGCCCCAGCATTTT	CASSVWASNQPQHF
18	TRBV7-2	.	many	TRBJ1-5	TGTGCCAGCAGCTTAGGATGGGGCGAGCAGGGTGAGAATCAGCCCCAGCATTTT	CASSLGWGEQGENQPQHF
14	TRBV7-2	.	.	TRBJ2-7	TGTGCCAGCAGCTTTTCTGTGGGAGCCTACGAGCAGTACTTC	CASSFSVGAYEQYF
14	TRBV6-1	.	.	TRBJ2-1	TGTGCCAGCAGGGAGGGGGAGGCCTACAATGAGCAGTTCTTC	CASREGEAYNEQFF
14	TRBV7-3	.	many	TRBJ1-1	TGTGCCAGCAGCCTCACTGGAGGGGCTCCAGAAGCTTTCTTT	CASSLTGGAPEAFF
13	TRBV7-9	.	once	TRBJ2-3	TGTGCCAGCAGCCGAGGCACCCGCTATACTCAGTATTTT	CASSRGTRYTQYF
14	TRBV7-8	TRBD2	.	TRBJ2-7	TGTGCCAGCAGGAGGCTAGCGGGAGACTACGAGCAGTACTTC	CASRRLAGDYEQYF
16	TRBV6-1	.	medium-sized	TRBJ1-5	TGTGCCAGCAGTCCACATGGGCAGGGAAACAATCAGCCCCAGCATTTT	CASSPHGQGNNQPQHF
13	TRBV30	.	.	TRBJ2-7	TGTGCCTGTAAGGGGTTCAGGAGCTACGAGCAGTACTTC	CACKGFRSYEQYF
14	TRBV6-1	.	many	TRBJ2-7	TGTGCCAGCGTCCCCCGGGGACGGCACTACGAGCAGTACTTC	CASVPRGRHYEQYF
12	TRBV12-3/TRBV12-4	.	many	TRBJ2-4	TGTGCCAGCAGGGGGGATCGTGACATTCAGTACTTC	CASRGDRDIQYF
14	TRBV6-2/TRBV6-3	TRBD2	many	TRBJ2-3	TGTGCCAGCACCGCCGGGACTAACACAGATACGCAGTATTTT	CASTAGTNTDTQYF
15	TRBV12-3/TRBV12-4	.	many	TRBJ2-5	TGTGCCAGCAGTTTTCTCGGGGCAAGCTCTCGTGCCCAGTACTTC	CASSFLGASSRAQYF
17	TRBV5-1	.	.	TRBJ2-1	TGCGCCAGCAGCTTGGGTAACAGGGAAAGGGCCTACAATGAGCAGTTCTTC	CASSLGNRERAYNEQFF
15	TRBV27	.	.	TRBJ2-2	TGTACCAGCAGTACGGGACTTGCAAGCACCGGGGAGCTGTTTTTT	CTSSTGLASTGELFF
14	TRBV6-1	.	many	TRBJ2-7	TGTGCCAGCAGTGAATGGGGGGCGCGTCTCGAGCAGTACTTC	CASSEWGARLEQYF
12	TRBV5-1	.	once	TRBJ2-2	TGCGCCAGCAGCGCATTCAGCGGGGAGCTGTTTTTT	CASSAFSGELFF
14	TRBV5-6	.	many	TRBJ2-3	TGTGCCAGCGCCGGTGTAACGGGGATAGATACGCAGTATTTT	CASAGVTGIDTQYF
15	TRBV20-1	TRBD2	.	TRBJ2-7	TGCAGTGCTAGAGGTAGCGGGGTCCTCTCCTACGAGCAGTACTTC	CSARGSGVLSYEQYF